One and the same sample provided the 8 T cell receptor beta chains below, sequenced in a study of blood T cell repertoires in COVID-19. Libraries were prepared by immunoSEQ multiplex PCR; TCRdb keeps only in-frame clonotypes and omits some of them. The data contain 200,000 or so clones, around 86% of them singletons. Sequences were obtained from PBMCs or T cells enriched from blood (not recorded which). The receptors shown here come from a young man in a cohort exposed to, infected with or recovered from COVID-19 (not recorded which).

V gene TRBV4-1 combines with J gene TRBJ2-7; 9 bases are shared with TRBD1. V trimming: 4 bases; J trimming: 5 bases; junction bases outside the gene matches: 9. The CDR3 loop spans 15 amino acids. From germline, CDR1 is MGHRA and CDR2 YSYEKL. CDR3 residues: CASSLTGTGYNEQYF. In DNA, the CDR3 is TGCGCCAGCAGCCTAACCGGGACAGGGTATAACGAGCAGTACTTC.

The chain carries TRBV5-4 and TRBJ2-5, with TRBD2 identical over 16 bases. V dropped 3 bases and J dropped 5; count of bases not matched to a gene: 10. This CDR3 comprises 18 residues. Germline loops: CDR1 SGHNT, CDR2 YYREEE (reference sequence). The CDR3 region is CASSSDPGLAGGGETQYF. The CDR3 region has the DNA TGTGCCAGCAGCTCTGATCCGGGACTAGCGGGAGGGGGGGAGACCCAGTACTTC.

This clone was observed a handful of times. The chain combines TRBV11-2 with TRBJ2-7, with D maybe TRBD1 (6 bases). CDR1 and CDR2 from the germline V gene are SGHAT and FQNNGV. V gave up 5 bases and J gave up 7 bases, with 15 bases separating them. The CDR3 is 13 amino acids. This chain's CDR3 is CASSPKLGAEQYF. CDR3 DNA: TGTGCCAGCAGCCCCAAACTGGGGGCGGAGCAGTACTTC.

The chain uses TRBV2 and TRBJ2-2, with a possible D match to TRBD2 (5 bases). The CDR3 consists of 18 residues. CDR1 is SNHLY and CDR2 is FYNNEI in the germline V gene. Trimming took 2 bases from V and 2 from J, leaving 18 bases between them. The CDR3, as DNA: TGTGCCAGCAGTGAACCGTGGGATGTGGGAGCAAACACCGGGGAGCTGTTTTTT. Its protein is CASSEPWDVGANTGELFF.

Concerning this clone: An end of the junction does not agree with germline; a read error may underlie this. This chain uses TRBV27 with TRBJ2-4, with D perhaps TRBD2 (6 bases). The CDR3 length is 14 residues. CDR1 and CDR2 (germline): MNHEY, SMNVEV (reference sequence). As DNA, the CDR3 is TGTGCCAGCAGTCCCGGGGGAGCGGACTACCGACCGCGCTTC. Protein product: CASSPGGADYRPRF.

This chain uses TRBV29-1 with TRBJ2-5; 12 nucleotides align to TRBD2. CDR1 and CDR2 (germline): SQVTM, ANQGSEA. The CDR3 totals 11 residues. Losses at the gene ends were 6 bases for V and 11 bases for J; bases not matched to a gene: 4. CDR3 nucleotides: TGCAGCGTGCGGACTAGCGGGAATCAGTACTTC. As protein: CSVRTSGNQYF.

V gene TRBV28 combines with J gene TRBJ1-2; 8 positions agree with TRBD1. The ends lost 6 bases at V and 6 bases at J; junction bases unmatched: 12. CDR3 length equals 15 residues. Per germline, CDR1 MDHEN and CDR2 SYDVKM. This CDR3 reads CASRPQGAGGHGYTF. The CDR3 nucleotides read TGTGCCAGCAGGCCTCAGGGGGCAGGGGGTCATGGCTACACCTTC.

The CDR3 sequence: CASSRSSKMREGPWNNEQFF. Written as DNA, the CDR3 is TGTGCCAGCAGCCGTTCCTCTAAAATGCGGGAGGGGCCATGGAACAATGAGCAGTTCTTC. The chain combines TRBV3-1 (or the pseudogene TRBV3-2) with TRBJ2-1, with 9 bases lining up with TRBD2. CDR3 length: 20 amino acids. Looked up from germline, CDR1 is LGHDT and CDR2 is YNNKEL (reference sequence). V was clipped by 4 bases and J by 5 bases; unmatched bases: 21.